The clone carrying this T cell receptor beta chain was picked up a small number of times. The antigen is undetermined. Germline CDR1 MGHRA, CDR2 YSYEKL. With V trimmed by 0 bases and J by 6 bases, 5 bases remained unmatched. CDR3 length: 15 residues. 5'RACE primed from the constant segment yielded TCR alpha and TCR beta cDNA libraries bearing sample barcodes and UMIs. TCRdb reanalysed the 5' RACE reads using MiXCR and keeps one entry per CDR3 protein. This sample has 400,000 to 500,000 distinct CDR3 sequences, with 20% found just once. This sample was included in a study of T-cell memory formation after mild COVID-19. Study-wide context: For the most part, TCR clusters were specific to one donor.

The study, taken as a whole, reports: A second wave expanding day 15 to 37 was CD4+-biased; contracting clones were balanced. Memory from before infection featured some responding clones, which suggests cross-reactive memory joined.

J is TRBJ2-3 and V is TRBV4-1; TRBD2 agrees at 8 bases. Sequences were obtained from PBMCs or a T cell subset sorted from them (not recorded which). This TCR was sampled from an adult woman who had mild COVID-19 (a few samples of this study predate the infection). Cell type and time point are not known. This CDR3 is CASSQESGGRDTQYF. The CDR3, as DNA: TGCGCCAGCAGCCAAGAATCTGGCGGGAGGGATACGCAGTATTTT.